The next 7 T cell receptor beta chains were all read from a single sample in a study of blood T cell repertoires in COVID-19 (dated by TCRdb to the early 2020s). Library preparation employed the immunoSEQ multiplex PCR assay. Imported from immuneACCESS, the table was reduced by TCRdb to in-frame sequences with V and J called. These copies leave out some clones; in studies compared against another copy, an unresolved V gene accounts for under half, and the cause of the remainder is not known. For this sample there are roughly 100,000 clones; approximately 84% appear just once. The ten top clones hold about 2% of the sample. The source material was peripheral blood. These receptors all stem from a human donor in a cohort sampled during active COVID-19.

The J gene is TRBJ2-1, the V gene TRBV18; 10 positions match TRBD2. The CDR3 loop spans 13 amino acids. Trimming cost V 3 bases and J 10 bases; bases outside gene matches: 3. Germline V CDR1 and CDR2: KGHSH, LQKENI. CDR3 in amino acids: CASSPGLAEEQFF. CDR3 nucleotides: TGTGCCAGCTCACCCGGACTAGCGGAGGAGCAGTTCTTC.

The chain joins TRBV11-2 to TRBJ2-2; 8 nucleotides match TRBD1. V dropped 4 bases and J dropped 4; count of bases not matched to a gene: 14. From germline, CDR1 is SGHAT and CDR2 FQNNGV. The CDR3 is made up of 18 amino acids. The CDR3, as DNA: TGTGCCAGCAGCTCCAACGCCTGGGACAGGAGCCTCACCGGGGAGCTGTTTTTT. This translates into CASSSNAWDRSLTGELFF.

V is TRBV10-3 and J is TRBJ2-7, with TRBD2 as a possible D gene (5 bases). V gave up 6 bases and J gave up 7 bases, with 16 bases separating them. From germline, CDR1 is ENHRY and CDR2 SYGVKD. CDR3 length: 13 residues. Here the CDR3 DNA reads TGTGCCATCAGGGAAGGAATTACGGGGGAGCAGTACTTC. It is translated as CAIREGITGEQYF.

In this sample, this clone turned up once. The chain carries TRBV11-2 and TRBJ2-2; no clear D. This CDR3 is 15 amino acids long. The germline V and J ends were trimmed by 5 bases and 6 bases, with 16 bases remaining between them. Germline assignment: CDR1 SGHAT and CDR2 FQNNGV. This CDR3 reads CASSIAGTKAGELFF. In nucleotides, the CDR3 is TGTGCCAGCAGCATCGCAGGAACCAAGGCCGGGGAGCTGTTTTTT. The whole variable domain, filled in from reference TRBV11-2 and TRBJ2-2, reads EAGVAQSPRYKIIEKRQSVAFWCNPISGHATLYWYQQILGQGPKLLIQFQNNGVVDDSQLPKDRFSAERLKGVDSTLKIQPAKLEDSAVYLCASSIAGTKAGELFFGEGSRLTVL.

V and J are TRBV7-9 and TRBJ2-7, with D perhaps matching TRBD2 (5 bases). CDR3 length: 11 residues. Germline V gene lookup returns CDR1 SEHNR and CDR2 FQNEAQ (reference sequence). Deletions cut 5 bases from V and 12 bases from J, with 14 bases between. CDR3 residues: CASSLSGLWYF. CDR3 nucleotides: TGTGCCAGCAGCCTTTCAGGACTGTGGTACTTC.

The chain recombines TRBV7-9 with TRBJ2-3, with no clear D. The V gene lost 4 bases and the J gene lost 1 base, with 12 bases spanning the gap. The germline gives CDR1 SEHNR, CDR2 FQNEAQ (reference sequence). This CDR3 comprises 15 residues. The CDR3: CASSSSPLGTDTQYF. The DNA of the CDR3 is TGTGCCAGCAGCTCATCCCCGCTAGGCACAGATACGCAGTATTTT. The full variable domain, its missing parts supplied by reference TRBV7-9 and TRBJ2-3, is DTGVSQNPRHKITKRGQNVTFRCDPISEHNRLYWYRQTLGQGPEFLTYFQNEAQLEKSRLLSDRFSAERPKGSFSTLEIQRTEQGDSAMYLCASSSSPLGTDTQYFGPGTRLTVL.

This clone was detected only a few times. For the CDR3, the DNA is TGTGCCAGCAGCTACGGACAGGGGGAGTACTTC. Protein: CASSYGQGEYF. The rearrangement joins TRBV7-9 to TRBJ2-7; TRBD1 aligns across 10 bases. CDR1 and CDR2 (germline): SEHNR, FQNEAQ (reference sequence). V was pared by 4 bases and J by 11 bases, with 2 bases of the junction left unmatched. The CDR3 spans 11 residues.